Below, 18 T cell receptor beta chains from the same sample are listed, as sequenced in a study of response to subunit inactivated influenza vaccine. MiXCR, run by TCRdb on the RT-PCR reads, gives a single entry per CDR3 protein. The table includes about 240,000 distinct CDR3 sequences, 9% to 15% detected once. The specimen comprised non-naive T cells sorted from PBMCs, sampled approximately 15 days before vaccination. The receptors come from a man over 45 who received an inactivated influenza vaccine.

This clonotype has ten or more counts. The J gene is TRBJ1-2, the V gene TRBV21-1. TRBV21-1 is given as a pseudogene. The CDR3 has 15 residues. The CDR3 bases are TGTGCCAGCAGCAAAGCATCGGAAGTTAACTATGGCTACACCTTC. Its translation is CASSKASEVNYGYTF.

CDR3 residues: CSASQTARADTEAFF. The DNA for the CDR3 is TGCAGTGCTAGTCAGACAGCCAGGGCGGACACTGAAGCTTTCTTT. The V gene is TRBV20-1, the J gene TRBJ1-1; a weak D match, TRBD1 (5 bases). The CDR3 runs to 15 residues. Trimming removed 3 bases from V and 3 bases from J, with 17 bases in between. Germline values: CDR1 DFQATT, CDR2 SNEGSKA (reference sequence).

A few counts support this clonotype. The CDR3 reads CASSSGTNTGELFF. CDR3 DNA sequence: TGTGCCAGCAGCTCGGGGACGAACACCGGGGAGCTGTTTTTT. The chain couples TRBV7-3 to TRBJ2-2; D possibly corresponds to TRBD2 (5 bases). CDR1 and CDR2 from the germline V gene are SGHTA and FQGTGA. This CDR3 has 14 residues. Trimming took 4 bases from V and 0 from J, leaving 6 bases between them. The variable domain in full, with the rest retrieved from reference TRBV7-3 and TRBJ2-2, is GAGVSQTPSNKVTEKGKYVELRCDPISGHTALYWYRQSLGQGPEFLIYFQGTGAADDSGLPNDRFFAVRPEGSVSTLKIQRTERGDSAVYLCASSSGTNTGELFFGEGSRLTVL.

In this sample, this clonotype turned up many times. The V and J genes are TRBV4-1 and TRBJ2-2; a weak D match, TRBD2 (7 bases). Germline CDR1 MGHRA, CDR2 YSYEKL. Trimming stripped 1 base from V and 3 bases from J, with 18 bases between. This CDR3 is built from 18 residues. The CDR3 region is CASSQVLLGGADTGELFF. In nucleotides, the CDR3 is TGCGCCAGCAGCCAAGTCCTCCTGGGGGGGGCTGACACCGGGGAGCTGTTTTTT.

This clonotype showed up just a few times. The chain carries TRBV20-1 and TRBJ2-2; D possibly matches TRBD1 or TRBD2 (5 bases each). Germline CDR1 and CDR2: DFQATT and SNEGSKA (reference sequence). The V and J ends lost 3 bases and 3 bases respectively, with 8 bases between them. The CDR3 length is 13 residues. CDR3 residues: CSARGPYTGELFF. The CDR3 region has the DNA TGCAGTGCTAGGGGACCGTACACCGGGGAGCTGTTTTTT.

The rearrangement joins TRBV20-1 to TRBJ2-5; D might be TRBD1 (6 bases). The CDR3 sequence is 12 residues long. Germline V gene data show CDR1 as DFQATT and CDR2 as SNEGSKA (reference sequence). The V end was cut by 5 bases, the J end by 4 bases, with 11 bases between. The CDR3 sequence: CSAHRAAETQYF. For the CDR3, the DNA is TGCAGTGCTCACAGGGCCGCAGAGACCCAGTACTTC.

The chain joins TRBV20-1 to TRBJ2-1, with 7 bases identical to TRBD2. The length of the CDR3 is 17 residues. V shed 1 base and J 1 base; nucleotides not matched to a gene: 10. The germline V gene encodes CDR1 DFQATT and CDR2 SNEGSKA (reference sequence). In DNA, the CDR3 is TGCAGTGCTAGAGCATTAACTAGCGCTGGATCCTACAATGAGCAGTTCTTC. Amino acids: CSARALTSAGSYNEQFF.

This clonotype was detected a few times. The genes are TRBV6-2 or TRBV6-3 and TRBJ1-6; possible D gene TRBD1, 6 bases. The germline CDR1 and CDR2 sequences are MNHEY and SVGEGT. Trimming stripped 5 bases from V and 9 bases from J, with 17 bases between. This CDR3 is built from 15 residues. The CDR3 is CASSSDRTLGSPLHF. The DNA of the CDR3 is TGTGCCAGCAGTAGTGACAGGACCCTGGGTTCACCCCTCCACTTT.

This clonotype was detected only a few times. CDR3 DNA: TGCGCCAGCAGCTTACAGGGTGTGGGGACCGGGGAGCTGTTTTTT. Translating gives CASSLQGVGTGELFF. The chain couples TRBV5-1 to TRBJ2-2, with D perhaps matching TRBD1 (6 bases). V gave up 2 bases and J gave up 5 bases, with 13 bases separating them. The CDR3 spans 15 residues. The germline gives CDR1 SGHRS, CDR2 YFSETQ.

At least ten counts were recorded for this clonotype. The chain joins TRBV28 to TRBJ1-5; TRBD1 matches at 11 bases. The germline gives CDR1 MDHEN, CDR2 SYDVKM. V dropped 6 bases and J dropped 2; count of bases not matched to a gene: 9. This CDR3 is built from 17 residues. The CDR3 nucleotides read TGTGCCAGCAGACCCACGGGGACAGGGGGAGGCAATCAGCCCCAGCATTTT. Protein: CASRPTGTGGGNQPQHF.

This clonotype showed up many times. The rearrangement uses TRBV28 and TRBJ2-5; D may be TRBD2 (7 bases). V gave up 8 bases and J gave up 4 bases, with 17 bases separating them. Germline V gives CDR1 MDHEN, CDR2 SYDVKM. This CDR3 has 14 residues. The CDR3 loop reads CASGGPGEGETQYF. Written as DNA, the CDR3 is TGTGCCAGCGGGGGGCCAGGGGAGGGAGAGACCCAGTACTTC.

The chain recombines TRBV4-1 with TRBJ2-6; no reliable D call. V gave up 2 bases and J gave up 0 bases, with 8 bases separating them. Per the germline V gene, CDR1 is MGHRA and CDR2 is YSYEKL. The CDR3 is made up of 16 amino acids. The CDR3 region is CASSQQYNSGANVLTF. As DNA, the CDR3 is TGCGCCAGCAGCCAACAGTACAACTCTGGGGCCAACGTCCTGACTTTC.

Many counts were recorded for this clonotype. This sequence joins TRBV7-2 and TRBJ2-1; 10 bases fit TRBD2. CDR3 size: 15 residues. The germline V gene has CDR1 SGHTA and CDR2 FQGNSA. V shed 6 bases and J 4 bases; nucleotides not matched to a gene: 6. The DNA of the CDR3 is TGTGCCAGCAGGCCTACTAGCGGGGCTTACAATGAGCAGTTCTTC. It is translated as CASRPTSGAYNEQFF.

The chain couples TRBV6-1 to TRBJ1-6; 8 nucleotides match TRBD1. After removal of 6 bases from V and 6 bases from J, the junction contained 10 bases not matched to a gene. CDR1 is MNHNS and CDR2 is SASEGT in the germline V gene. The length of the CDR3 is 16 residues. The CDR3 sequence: CASRLGWTGRNSPLHF. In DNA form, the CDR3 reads TGTGCCAGCAGGCTGGGCTGGACAGGGCGTAATTCACCCCTCCACTTT.

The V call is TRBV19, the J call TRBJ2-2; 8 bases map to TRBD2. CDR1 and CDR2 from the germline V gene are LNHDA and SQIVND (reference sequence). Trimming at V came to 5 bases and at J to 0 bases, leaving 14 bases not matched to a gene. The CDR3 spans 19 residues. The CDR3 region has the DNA TGTGCCAGTAGTCTTCTCGCGGGAGGTGCGCTTCCGAACACCGGGGAGCTGTTTTTT. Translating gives CASSLLAGGALPNTGELFF.

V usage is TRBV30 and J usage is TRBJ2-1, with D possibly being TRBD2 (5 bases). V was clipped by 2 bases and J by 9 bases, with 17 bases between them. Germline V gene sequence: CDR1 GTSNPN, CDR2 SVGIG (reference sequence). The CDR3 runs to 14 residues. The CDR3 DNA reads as TGTGCCTGGAGTCAAGGAGCAGGTGCGGGTGAGCAGTTCTTC. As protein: CAWSQGAGAGEQFF.

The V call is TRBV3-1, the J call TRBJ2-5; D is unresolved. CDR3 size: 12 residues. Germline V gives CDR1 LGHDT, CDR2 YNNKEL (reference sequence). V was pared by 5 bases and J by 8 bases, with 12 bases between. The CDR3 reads CASSYDVSTQYF. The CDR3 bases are TGTGCCAGCAGCTACGATGTCAGTACCCAGTACTTC.

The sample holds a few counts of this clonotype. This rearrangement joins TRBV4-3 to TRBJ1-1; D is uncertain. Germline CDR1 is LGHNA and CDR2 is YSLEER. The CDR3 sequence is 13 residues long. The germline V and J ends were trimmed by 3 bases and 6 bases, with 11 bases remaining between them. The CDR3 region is CASSQDDVSEAFF. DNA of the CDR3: TGCGCCAGCAGCCAGGACGATGTCTCTGAAGCTTTCTTT.